Listed here are 3 T cell receptor beta chains from one sample, sequenced in a study of T cells in Graves' hyperthyroidism and ophthalmopathy (dated by TCRdb to between 2018 and 2021). Library preparation employed multiplex PCR. TCRdb records Illumina HiSeq 2000 as the sequencer. The TCR beta CDR3 regions were amplified from RNA transcripts. The TCR CDR3 was subjected to a first round of RT-PCR using the HTBI primer set and the Qiagen OneStep RT-PCR kit. The public reads were reanalyzed by TCRdb: fastp trimming at Q25, MiXCR alignment, in-frame beta chains only. One record per CDR3 amino acid sequence lists the most common genes and DNA. The sample table holds some 380,000 distinct CDR3 sequences, of which about 13% were seen once. Jointly, the top ten make up around 20% of the sample. Input material: blood. The receptors were gathered from a man younger than 45 with Graves' hyperthyroidism that later progressed to Graves' ophthalmopathy.

This clonotype was detected many times. The chain recombines TRBV7-6 with TRBJ2-7; 8 bases are a match to TRBD2. The V gene end was trimmed by 0 bases and the J gene end by 5 bases; junction bases not matched to a gene: 9. The germline V gene encodes CDR1 SGHVS and CDR2 FNYEAQ. The CDR3 runs 16 residues. In nucleotides, the CDR3 is TGTGCCAGCAGCTTAGCAGCGAGGCGGGGGGTTAACGAGCAGTACTTC. Its translation: CASSLAARRGVNEQYF.

This clonotype was recorded many times. The CDR3 DNA sequence: TGTGCCAGCAGTTTAGTCGGGGTCTACGAGCAGTACTTC. Translation gives CASSLVGVYEQYF. The V gene is TRBV28, the J gene TRBJ2-7; possibly TRBD2 for D (5 bases). Germline V gene data show CDR1 as MDHEN and CDR2 as SYDVKM. With 2 bases removed from V and 3 bases from J, the gap between germline ends came to 8 bases. The CDR3 is 13 residues long.

This clonotype was counted only a few times. V usage is TRBV5-1 and J usage is TRBJ2-7, with D maybe TRBD1 (7 bases). CDR1 SGHRS and CDR2 YFSETQ come from the germline V gene. V gave up 4 bases and J gave up 3 bases, with 14 bases separating them. The CDR3 length is 14 residues. This CDR3 is CASSPRQGGYEQYF. In DNA, the CDR3 is TGCGCCAGCAGCCCCCGACAGGGAGGCTACGAGCAGTACTTC. Full variable domain (remainder filled in from reference TRBV5-1 and TRBJ2-7): KAGVTQTPRYLIKTRGQQVTLSCSPISGHRSVSWYQQTPGQGLQFLFEYFSETQRNKGNFPGRFSGRQFSNSRSEMNVSTLELGDSALYLCASSPRQGGYEQYFGPGTRLTVT.